Included here is one T cell receptor (beta chain) sequence, with context. Which antigen it targets is not known. No clone much larger than this one lies a single base away; base qualities are absent. This specimen comes from a study of cytomegalovirus exposure and HLA in healthy donors (dated by TCRdb to about 2017). For the study in its entirety: An earlier analysis of roughly 630 of the donors reported 250 to 300 Gb of sequence data and 100 million to 140 million unique TCR beta sequences from around 200 million T cells. The study aimed to test whether cataloging public T cell receptors could reveal signatures of past pathogen exposure. About 300 gigabases of sequencing data and tens of millions of unique TCR sequences were included in an early release covering roughly 600 HLA-typed donors. Genome-wide SNP genotypes for about 55% of the 666 donors were used in a later genetic analysis, which treated that subset as a discovery cohort. To predict cytomegalovirus infection status, the study combined high-throughput TCR immunosequencing, statistical association of individual TCRs with disease status, and machine learning. Typing coverage differed by locus: A, B, C, DRB1 and DQB1 were typed in roughly 629-630 donors, DQA1 in 522, DPA1 in around 600, and DPB1 in just under 480. To study patterns of TCR occurrence, a later analysis re-analyzed previously published TCR beta repertoires from 700 or so donors and added high-resolution HLA genotyping. A handful of DR-DQ haplotypes were handled as single units for association and clustering because linkage in the cohort was strong. The T cell repertoires of around 670 subjects were profiled by immunosequencing and related to cytomegalovirus serostatus. On average, around 230,000 unique TCR beta nucleotide sequences were sequenced per donor among some 420 genotyped donors of the cohort, with roughly 18% of those sequences being non-productive. HLA typing included class I and class II loci at four-digit resolution. In addition to the first cohort of approximately 650 subjects, a separate validation cohort of 120 different subjects was used. Every discovery cohort repertoire had been produced on one sequencing platform. Of the 300 to 400 genotyped donors, 65% to 90% fell in the genetic ancestry cluster associated with self-reported Caucasian donors. Donor age, sex, ethnicity and CMV serostatus were compiled together with the repertoire data. An earlier analysis of approximately 580 of the donors used high-throughput TCR beta sequencing to judge whether each TCR beta V gene segment behaved as functional or pseudogenic. The later analysis used no new phenotypic data to find candidate immune exposures, relying instead on TCR beta sequences and their occurrence across donors. Study-wide conclusions, independent of this receptor: Specific HLA alleles were associated with about 17,000 TCR beta sequences at a false discovery rate of 0.05 in a later analysis. Presence/absence analyses assumed roughly uniform sequencing depth across donors, an assumption that may not hold. In an earlier analysis of 500 to 650 of the donors, most TCR beta V segments appeared in productive rearrangements about 87% or about 30% of the time, broadly matching IMGT annotations. Correlated functional status among segregating V segments might be attributable to linkage disequilibrium, but an unknown experimental factor could not be ruled out. A later analysis found that HLA-associated TCR beta chains were more clonally expanded and had lower generation probabilities than equally common non-associated chains. Because counts were too low, some 17 rarely observed V segments, including chromosome 9 orphons, were left out of the earlier analysis of approximately 580 of the donors. The sequencing pipeline was judged likely to have produced a cluster of highly shared sequence variants as a technical artifact. In the study, 150 to 200 TCR beta chains were listed as associated with cytomegalovirus. A later analysis found that TCR association rates varied across HLA loci, with DRB1 alleles showing the most associated TCRs and HLA-C alleles the fewest. Cytomegalovirus status was reported to be diagnosed by the classifier with high specificity and sensitivity in both the original and validation cohorts. An association between a missense DCLRE1C variant and V-gene and J-gene trimming of TCR beta chains was found in a later genetic analysis and replicated in an independent cohort. According to the authors, the approach could potentially be generalized to other disease states and immunological phenotypes. Across donors, most TCR sequences were observed very rarely, whereas some public TCRs were present in many individuals. In a later genetic analysis, fewer N-insertions in productive TCRs were reported among donors in an Asian-associated ancestry cluster than the approximately 670-donor mean. In vitro tests confirmed that three of the cytomegalovirus-associated TCR beta chains recognize cytomegalovirus antigens. In a later analysis, several top co-occurrence clusters were reported to appear linked to parvovirus B19, influenza, CMV and Epstein-Barr virus. Assigning TCR associations to individual alleles was difficult when HLA alleles, especially DR and DQ, strongly co-occurred. Because the 87-base-pair reads could not distinguish some IMGT-functional V segments, including TRBV6-2 and TRBV6-3, those segments were excluded. According to a later analysis, most CMV-associated TCR beta chains appeared to be HLA-restricted, and the HLA associations seemed to be driven largely by CMV exposure. The cohort was sequenced for TCR beta chains only, and without alpha or paired-chain data the features that could be detected were limited. HLA typing was unavailable for some donors at each locus, so association tests used only the typed subset. The only immune exposure information available for the cohort was CMV serostatus. A further reported finding was that TCR beta sequences accurately predicted the HLA-A and HLA-B alleles for most subjects in the first cohort.

According to the germline V gene (reference sequence), CDR1 reads PRHDT and CDR2 reads FYEKMQ. The CDR3 starts with the cysteine, ends with the phenylalanine, and has 14 residues. Of the read, only the CDR3 DNA is kept; its 42 bases are in frame from base 1. The V end loses 6 bases and the J end loses 0 bases, and a stretch of 11 bases separates them. The cohort consisted of fewer than 700 healthy bone marrow donors. All cohort members were sampled while nominally healthy, although unrecorded immune exposures were likely present. The donor was CMV seropositive and belonged to the group of over 250 seropositive cohort members. Each donor provided a peripheral blood sample, and peripheral blood mononuclear cells were used for TCR beta sequencing. The Qiagen DNeasy Blood Extraction Kit was used to extract genomic DNA from the blood cell samples. Preparation of the library involved the immunoSEQ multiplex PCR assay. For the multiplex PCR, a mixture combining 60 forward primers for TCR Vbeta segments and 13 reverse primers for TCR Jbeta segments was used. The CDR3 region of rearranged TCR beta genes was amplified from genomic DNA by a multiplex PCR assay. The Illumina HiSeq System was used to sequence the amplified TCR beta libraries as 87-base-pair reads. The original methods were these. A later analysis counted about 82 million unique TCR beta chains across the 700 or so repertoires, and approximately 11 million of these chains were shared by at least two donors. Raw reads were error-corrected and collapsed into unique sequences by a nearest-neighbor algorithm in which closely related sequences were merged to remove PCR and sequencing errors. To assign V, D and J gene segments, CDR3 sequences were aligned to IMGT reference sequences. For a sequence to be retained, at least a six-nucleotide match to both a V gene segment and a J gene segment was required. A rearrangement was called productive if the CDR3 had no stop codons and remained in frame with V and J, and every other rearrangement was called non-productive. Following IMGT convention, CDR3 was defined as the stretch from the second conserved V-encoded cysteine up to the conserved J-encoded phenylalanine. The earlier analysis of about 590 of the donors excluded sequences that lacked an unambiguous match to a single V gene segment. An earlier analysis of a few hundred of the donors called V segments functional above 56.7% productive rearrangements and segregating when the between-donor standard deviation exceeded 5%. A statistical classification framework was built for diagnosing cytomegalovirus status from the catalog of TCR beta chain sequences. V and J gene assignment, in a later analysis, came from comparing TCR nucleotide sequences with IMGT/GENE-DB human TR gene sequences. The TCRdist pipeline was used in a later analysis to assign CDR3 sequences and most-parsimonious VDJ recombination scenarios. In a later analysis, every TCR beta chain was defined by the combination of its CDR3 amino acid sequence and its V-gene family, and reads without a unique V-gene family were dropped. In a later analysis, 550 to 650 highly shared, low-generation-probability nucleotide sequences were removed to address suspected cross-contamination and a sequencing artifact. In a later analysis, a clonal expansion index for each public chain was calculated from normalized within-repertoire ranks of inferred template counts. In a later analysis, generation probabilities were computed with a VDJ recombination model fitted to out-of-frame rearrangements, and the resulting probabilities were checked against IGoR. A later analysis scored TCR-TCR, TCR-HLA and TCR-CMV co-occurrence with hypergeometric tests, applying a repertoire-size bias correction to TCR pairs. In a later analysis, false discovery rates were estimated by permuting HLA or CMV assignments 20 times. In a later analysis, co-occurring TCRs were grouped using DBSCAN, and TCRdist sequence similarity was added for clustering within HLA-allele-positive subsets. For co-occurrence clustering, repertoires with fewer than 30,000 or more than 120,000 public chains were excluded, along with four or five repertoires with anomalous nucleotide sharing. In TCRdb, the immuneACCESS table is reduced to in-frame sequences with V and J assigned. These tables do not hold every clone; where another copy was compared, an unresolved V gene accounts for under half, and the others remain unexplained. The DNA was the basis for D and trimming; V, J and clone size are from that table. The sample contains 200,000 or so clones, 75% to 80% of them found a single time. The ten largest clones represent about 6% of the sample.

The receptor comes from a woman aged 25 to 39 in good health and CMV-seropositive. Sequenced input: PBMCs. Recombination linked TRBV13 to TRBJ1-1; the D gene is possibly TRBD1, with 6 bases matching. The CDR3 in this case is CASRNRVMNTEAFF. In nucleotides, the sequence is TGTGCCAGCAGGAACAGGGTAATGAACACTGAAGCTTTCTTT.